These 27 T cell receptor beta chains were sequenced from one sample in a study of naive and memory T cell subsets. Two oligonucleotides, mixed equimolar, formed the beta constant-region primer covering TRBC1 and TRBC2. Four rounds of PCR amplified the ligated cDNA using nested alpha and beta constant-region primers plus SP2. TCRdb passed the UMI-ligation and nested PCR reads through MiXCR, listing each CDR3 protein once. Of tens of thousands of distinct CDR3 sequences detected, approximately 9.2% appear once; the ten largest clones hold 1.2%. The sequenced sample was naive CD8+ T cells from blood. Every receptor here comes from a human donor in good health.

This clonotype has a count of ten or more. The rearrangement joins TRBV19 to TRBJ2-1; TRBD2 is a possible D gene (6 bases). The germline CDR1 and CDR2 sequences are LNHDA and SQIVND (reference sequence). V dropped 3 bases and J dropped 9 bases, with 15 bases sitting between them. There are 14 residues in the CDR3. The CDR3 coding sequence is TGTGCCAGTAGTATTGGCGGGATCCCTGGTGAGCAGTTCTTC. Amino acids: CASSIGGIPGEQFF.

This clonotype has at least ten counts. J is TRBJ2-3 and V is TRBV7-8; D gene uncertain. CDR1 is SGHVS and CDR2 is FQNEAQ in the germline V gene. Trimming removed 2 bases from V and 2 bases from J, with 11 bases in between. This CDR3 has 15 amino acids. This CDR3 reads CASSLLAALTDTQYF. The CDR3 DNA sequence: TGTGCCAGCAGCTTACTCGCGGCCCTCACAGATACGCAGTATTTT.

The genes are TRBV7-8 and TRBJ1-1, with a possible D match to TRBD1 (5 bases). CDR3 length equals 15 residues. Germline V gene lookup returns CDR1 SGHVS and CDR2 FQNEAQ. Trimming stripped 1 base from V and 4 bases from J, with 13 bases between. The CDR3 sequence is CASSLVLRGITEAFF. The DNA of the CDR3 is TGTGCCAGCAGCTTAGTACTTAGGGGCATCACTGAAGCTTTCTTT.

This clonotype appeared a few times. The CDR3 sequence: CASTEGGPPDTQYF. CDR3 DNA sequence: TGTGCCAGCACTGAGGGAGGGCCGCCAGATACGCAGTATTTT. The chain links TRBV9 to TRBJ2-3; TRBD2 agrees at 7 bases. This CDR3 region has 14 residues. V lost 6 bases to trimming and J lost 4 bases; unmatched junction nucleotides: 8. Germline V gene sequence: CDR1 SGDLS, CDR2 YYNGEE.

The chain joins TRBV7-8 to TRBJ2-6, with D perhaps matching TRBD1 (6 bases). There are 17 residues in the CDR3. Germline CDR1 SGHVS, CDR2 FQNEAQ. The germline V and J ends were trimmed by 4 bases and 0 bases, with 13 bases remaining between them. CDR3 bases: TGTGCCAGCAGCTCGGGACACCGATCCTCTGGGGCCAACGTCCTGACTTTC. This encodes CASSSGHRSSGANVLTF.

This clonotype showed up many times. This chain joins TRBV4-1 and TRBJ1-5; no firm D call. CDR1 and CDR2 (germline): MGHRA, YSYEKL. CDR3 length: 15 residues. The V end lost 3 bases, the J end lost 4 bases, and 13 bases lay between the germline ends. CDR3 coding DNA: TGCGCCAGCAGCCATCTACTGACGTTGAATCAGCCCCAGCATTTT. Translated: CASSHLLTLNQPQHF.

The chain is built from TRBV27 and TRBJ1-1; possible D gene TRBD1, 5 bases. The germline CDR1 and CDR2 sequences are MNHEY and SMNVEV (reference sequence). V lost 2 bases to trimming and J lost 5 bases, with 12 bases between them. The CDR3 loop spans 14 amino acids. In nucleotides, the CDR3 is TGTGCCAGCAGTTTAGTGGGGCTGGGGACTGAAGCTTTCTTT. This codes for CASSLVGLGTEAFF.

This rearrangement joins TRBV15 to TRBJ2-7; D uncertain. This CDR3 has 14 residues. The V gene lost 1 base and the J gene lost 3 bases, with 10 bases spanning the gap. Germline lookup yields CDR1 LNHNV and CDR2 YYDKDF (reference sequence). The CDR3 coding sequence is TGTGCCACCAGCAGAGCCGGCCCCGGCTACGAGCAGTACTTC. Its protein is CATSRAGPGYEQYF. The full variable domain, with the rest looked up from reference TRBV15 and TRBJ2-7, is DAMVIQNPRYQVTQFGKPVTLSCSQTLNHNVMYWYQQKSSQAPKLLFHYYDKDFNNEADTPDNFQSRRPNTSFCFLDIRSPGLGDTAMYLCATSRAGPGYEQYFGPGTRLTVT.

The table lists this clonotype with many counts. This chain connects TRBV25-1 to TRBJ2-7; D uncertain. The germline V gene has CDR1 MGHDK and CDR2 SYGVNS. This CDR3 region has 10 residues. V was clipped by 6 bases and J by 6 bases, with 6 bases between them. The CDR3 nucleotides read TGTGCCAGCAGCGGGCCCGAGCAGTACTTC. Amino acids: CASSGPEQYF.

Only a few counts were recorded for this clonotype. J is TRBJ1-2 and V is TRBV10-3; 10 bases are shared with TRBD1. Trimming took 0 bases from V and 4 from J; bases not matched to a gene: 8. The length of the CDR3 is 17 residues. CDR1 ENHRY and CDR2 SYGVKD come from the germline V gene. CDR3 bases: TGTGCCATCAGTGAGTCGGGGACAGGGGATGCTGGCTATGGCTACACCTTC. Its translation: CAISESGTGDAGYGYTF.

The chain recombines TRBV12-3 or TRBV12-4 with TRBJ2-1; tentative D call: TRBD1 (6 bases). Trimming took off 6 bases at V and 9 bases at J, with 18 bases between the two ends. The CDR3 runs to 14 residues. CDR3 in amino acids: CASSQTGIRGEQFF. As DNA, the CDR3 is TGTGCCAGCAGCCAAACAGGGATTAGGGGTGAGCAGTTCTTC.

This clonotype was seen a handful of times. The rearrangement joins TRBV6-6 to TRBJ1-2; a weak D match, TRBD1 (6 bases). V was pared by 8 bases and J by 5 bases, with 24 bases between. The CDR3 consists of 16 residues. Germline values: CDR1 MNHNY, CDR2 SVGAGI (reference sequence). CDR3 region: CASHPPQQGPGYGYTF. CDR3 DNA sequence: TGTGCCAGCCACCCCCCACAACAGGGTCCAGGTTATGGCTACACCTTC.

This clonotype turned up a few times. This chain links TRBV19 with TRBJ2-7, with D tentatively TRBD1 or TRBD2 (6 bases each). V dropped 4 bases and J dropped 6 bases, with 22 bases sitting between them. This CDR3 has 16 residues. CDR1 is LNHDA, CDR2 SQIVND, per germline (reference sequence). The CDR3 here is CASSTSVPWSGAEQYF. CDR3 coding DNA: TGTGCCAGTAGTACCAGCGTCCCCTGGTCGGGGGCCGAGCAGTACTTC. Looking up the rest from reference TRBV19 and TRBJ2-7 gives the full variable domain: DGGITQSPKYLFRKEGQNVTLSCEQNLNHDAMYWYRQDPGQGLRLIYYSQIVNDFQKGDIAEGYSVSREKKESFPLTVTSAQKNPTAFYLCASSTSVPWSGAEQYFGPGTRLTVT.

This clonotype was seen at least ten times. CDR3 protein: CASSLDGGLTDTQYF. The CDR3 DNA reads TGTGCCAGCAGTTTAGATGGGGGGCTCACAGATACGCAGTATTTT. J is TRBJ2-3 and V is TRBV12-3 or TRBV12-4, with D perhaps assigned TRBD1 or TRBD2 (6 bases each). Between the trimmed V and J ends, which lost 1 base and 2 bases, there was a span of 10 bases. The CDR3 spans 15 residues.

The chain recombines TRBV19 with TRBJ1-1; D is perhaps TRBD1 (6 bases). The CDR3 sequence is 16 residues long. Trimming removed 6 bases from V and 1 base from J, with 18 bases in between. Germline values: CDR1 LNHDA, CDR2 SQIVND (reference sequence). CDR3 protein: CASRARGGAGNTEAFF. CDR3 sequence (DNA): TGTGCCAGTAGGGCGAGGGGGGGAGCTGGGAACACTGAAGCTTTCTTT.

This chain connects TRBV27 to TRBJ2-5; D unresolved. V was shortened by 5 bases and J by 4 bases, with 20 bases between the two germline ends. The CDR3 loop spans 16 amino acids. Per germline, CDR1 MNHEY and CDR2 SMNVEV (reference sequence). The CDR3 DNA follows: TGTGCCAGCAGTCTCAAAGTAGGGTCAATATCAGAGACCCAGTACTTC. This codes for CASSLKVGSISETQYF.

Only a few counts were recorded for this clonotype. The J gene is TRBJ2-2, the V gene TRBV4-1; D remains unclear. The CDR3 extends over 14 amino acids. Germline CDR1 and CDR2: MGHRA and YSYEKL. Trimming removed 1 base from V and 5 bases from J, with 8 bases in between. This CDR3 reads CASSQGRETGELFF. The CDR3 nucleotides are TGCGCCAGCAGCCAAGGTCGTGAAACCGGGGAGCTGTTTTTT.

This chain links TRBV12-3 or TRBV12-4 with TRBJ2-3; 12 nucleotides align to TRBD2. The CDR3 loop spans 16 amino acids. V was clipped by 5 bases and J by 9 bases; unmatched bases: 12. This CDR3 is CASSPTSGSPESTQYF. CDR3 DNA sequence: TGTGCCAGCAGTCCGACTAGCGGGAGTCCCGAGTCCACGCAGTATTTT.

This clonotype has more than one count but fewer than ten. The chain joins TRBV28 to TRBJ2-7, with D perhaps matching TRBD1 (6 bases). This CDR3 has 12 amino acids. The V end was cut by 7 bases, the J end by 5 bases, with 12 bases between. Germline CDR1 MDHEN, CDR2 SYDVKM. The CDR3 reads CASMSGADEQYF. DNA for the CDR3: TGTGCCAGCATGTCAGGGGCGGACGAGCAGTACTTC.

CDR3 nucleotides: TGTGCCAGCAGTTCGCTATGGGGGAGCTCTGGAAACACCATATATTTT. Residues: CASSSLWGSSGNTIYF. V is TRBV9 and J is TRBJ1-3, with D possibly being TRBD1 (5 bases). This CDR3 comprises 16 residues. CDR1 and CDR2 (germline): SGDLS, YYNGEE. Trimming cost V 5 bases and J 0 bases, with 15 bases left between them.

The rearrangement joins TRBV7-8 to TRBJ2-7, with 8 bases matching TRBD2. This CDR3 is built from 15 residues. V was clipped by 1 base and J by 7 bases; unmatched bases: 9. CDR1 and CDR2 (germline): SGHVS, FQNEAQ. CDR3 nucleotide sequence: TGTGCCAGCAGCTTAGAAGGTAGCGGGGACTTGGAGCAGTACTTC. It codes for CASSLEGSGDLEQYF. Full variable domain (rest looked up from reference TRBV7-8 and TRBJ2-7): GAGVSQSPRYKVAKRGQDVALRCDPISGHVSLFWYQQALGQGPEFLTYFQNEAQLDKSGLPSDRFFAERPEGSVSTLKIQRTQQEDSAVYLCASSLEGSGDLEQYFGPGTRLTVT.

The chain uses TRBV4-3 and TRBJ2-2; D is ambiguous. The germline gives CDR1 LGHNA, CDR2 YSLEER. The CDR3 spans 14 residues. The ends were cut back, 1 base at V and 3 bases at J, with 6 bases in the middle. DNA of the CDR3: TGCGCCAGCAGCCAAGTGGCAGACACCGGGGAGCTGTTTTTT. Its protein product is CASSQVADTGELFF.

This clonotype was seen a few times. The chain has TRBV20-1 and TRBJ2-2, with 7 bases that match TRBD2. The CDR3 extends over 16 amino acids. V gave up 0 bases and J gave up 0 bases; unmatched junction bases: 4. The germline gives CDR1 DFQATT, CDR2 SNEGSKA (reference sequence). In DNA form, the CDR3 reads TGCAGTGCTAGAGACCTAGCGGACCCGAACACCGGGGAGCTGTTTTTT. Translated, it gives CSARDLADPNTGELFF.

The chain joins TRBV20-1 to TRBJ2-3; the D gene could be TRBD1 or TRBD2 (5 bases each). CDR1 is DFQATT and CDR2 is SNEGSKA in the germline V gene (reference sequence). This CDR3 is 16 amino acids long. V lost 6 bases and J 4 bases, leaving 23 bases between the germline ends. CDR3 coding DNA: TGCAGTGCAGTGCTAGGGGTCTTTGAGGGCTCAGATACGCAGTATTTT. Protein product: CSAVLGVFEGSDTQYF.

This clonotype was detected ten times or more. The chain is built from TRBV30 and TRBJ2-7; 9 bases are a match to TRBD1. The V segment lost 4 bases and the J segment 7 bases; nucleotides outside the gene matches: 11. Germline CDR1 reads GTSNPN; CDR2 reads SVGIG (reference sequence). This CDR3 contains 14 residues. For the CDR3, the DNA is TGTGCCTGGACTACCGGGACAGGGTACCAAGAGCAGTACTTC. Translating gives CAWTTGTGYQEQYF.

This clonotype was seen many times. This chain connects TRBV29-1 to TRBJ2-1; no firm D call. The CDR3 extends over 11 amino acids. From germline, CDR1 is SQVTM and CDR2 ANQGSEA. V was trimmed by 6 bases and J by 12 bases, leaving 15 bases between them. CDR3 DNA: TGCAGCGTCAGAGAGCCACCGTGGCAGTTCTTC. This gives the protein CSVREPPWQFF.

This clonotype showed up just a few times. This chain connects TRBV5-1 to TRBJ1-1; D perhaps matches TRBD1 (6 bases). Trimming pared 4 bases from V and 6 bases from J, leaving 16 bases between. The CDR3 contains 14 residues. CDR1 is SGHRS and CDR2 is YFSETQ in the germline V gene. This CDR3 is CASSTTLRGAEAFF. Written as DNA, the CDR3 is TGCGCCAGCAGCACCACTCTCAGGGGCGCTGAAGCTTTCTTT. The full variable domain, rest sourced from reference TRBV5-1 and TRBJ1-1, is KAGVTQTPRYLIKTRGQQVTLSCSPISGHRSVSWYQQTPGQGLQFLFEYFSETQRNKGNFPGRFSGRQFSNSRSEMNVSTLELGDSALYLCASSTTLRGAEAFFGQGTRLTVV.